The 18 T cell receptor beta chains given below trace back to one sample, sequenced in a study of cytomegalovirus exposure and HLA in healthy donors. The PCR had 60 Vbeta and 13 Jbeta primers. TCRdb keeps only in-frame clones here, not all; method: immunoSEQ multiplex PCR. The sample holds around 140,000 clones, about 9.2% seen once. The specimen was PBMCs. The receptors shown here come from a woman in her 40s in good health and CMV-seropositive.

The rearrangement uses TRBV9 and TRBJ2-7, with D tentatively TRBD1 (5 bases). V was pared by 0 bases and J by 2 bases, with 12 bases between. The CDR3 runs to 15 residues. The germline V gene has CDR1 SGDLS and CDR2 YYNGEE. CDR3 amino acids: CASSVDVGEAYEQYF. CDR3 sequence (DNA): TGTGCCAGCAGCGTAGACGTAGGGGAAGCCTACGAGCAGTACTTC.

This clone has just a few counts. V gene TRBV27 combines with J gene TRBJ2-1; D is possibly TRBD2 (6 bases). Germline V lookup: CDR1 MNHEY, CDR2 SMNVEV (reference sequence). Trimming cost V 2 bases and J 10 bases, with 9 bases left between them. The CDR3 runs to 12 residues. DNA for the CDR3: TGTGCCAGCAGTTTAGGGGCGGGGGAGCAGTTCTTC. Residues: CASSLGAGEQFF.

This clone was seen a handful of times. The CDR3, as DNA: TGTGCCAGCAGTCCCCGTTTAGGGACAGACCCTACCTACGAGCAGTACTTC. Amino acids: CASSPRLGTDPTYEQYF. This chain uses TRBV27 with TRBJ2-7, with 7 nucleotides matching TRBD1. The ends lost 5 bases at V and 2 bases at J; junction bases unmatched: 15. Germline-derived CDR1 and CDR2 are MNHEY and SMNVEV (reference sequence). The CDR3 contains 17 residues.

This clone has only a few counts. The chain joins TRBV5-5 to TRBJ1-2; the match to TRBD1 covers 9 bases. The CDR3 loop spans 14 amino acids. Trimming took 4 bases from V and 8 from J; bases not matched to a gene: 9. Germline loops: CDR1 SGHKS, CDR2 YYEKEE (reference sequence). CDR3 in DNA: TGTGCCAGCAGCCCAGAACAGGGGGCGGGGGGCTACACCTTC. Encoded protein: CASSPEQGAGGYTF.

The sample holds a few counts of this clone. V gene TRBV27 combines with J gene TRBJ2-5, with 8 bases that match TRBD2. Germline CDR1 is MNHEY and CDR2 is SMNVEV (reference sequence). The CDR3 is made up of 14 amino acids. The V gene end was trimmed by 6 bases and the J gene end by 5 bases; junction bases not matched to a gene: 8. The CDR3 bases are TGTGCCAGCAGACGAGCGGGGGTCAGGGAGACCCAGTACTTC. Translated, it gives CASRRAGVRETQYF.

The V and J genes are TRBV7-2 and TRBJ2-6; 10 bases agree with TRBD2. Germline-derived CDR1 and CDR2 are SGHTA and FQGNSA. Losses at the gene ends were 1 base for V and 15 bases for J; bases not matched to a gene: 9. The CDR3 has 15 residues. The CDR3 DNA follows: TGTGCCAGCAGCTTAGGTAGCGGGGGGCTCCTGGACCTGACTTTC. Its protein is CASSLGSGGLLDLTF.

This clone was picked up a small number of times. CDR3 nucleotides: TGTGCCAGCAGCCACAGGGCCAGCACTGAAGCTTTCTTT. Translating gives CASSHRASTEAFF. The chain joins TRBV25-1 to TRBJ1-1; possibly TRBD1 for D (6 bases). V was cut by 6 bases and J by 4 bases, with 12 bases left in between. CDR1 is MGHDK and CDR2 is SYGVNS in the germline V gene. This CDR3 comprises 13 residues.

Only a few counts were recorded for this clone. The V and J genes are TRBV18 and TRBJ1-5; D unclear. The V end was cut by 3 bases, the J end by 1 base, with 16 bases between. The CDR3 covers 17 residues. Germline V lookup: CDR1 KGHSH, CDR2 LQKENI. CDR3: CASSPTARAGSNQPQHF. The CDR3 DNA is TGTGCCAGCTCACCTACGGCTAGAGCGGGGAGCAATCAGCCCCAGCATTTT.

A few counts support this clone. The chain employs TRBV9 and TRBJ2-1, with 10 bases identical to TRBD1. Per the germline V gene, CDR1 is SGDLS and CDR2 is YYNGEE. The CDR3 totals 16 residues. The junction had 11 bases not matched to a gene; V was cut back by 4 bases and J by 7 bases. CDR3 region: CASSPPTGGTGNEQFF. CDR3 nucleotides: TGTGCCAGCAGCCCTCCGACAGGGGGCACGGGAAATGAGCAGTTCTTC.

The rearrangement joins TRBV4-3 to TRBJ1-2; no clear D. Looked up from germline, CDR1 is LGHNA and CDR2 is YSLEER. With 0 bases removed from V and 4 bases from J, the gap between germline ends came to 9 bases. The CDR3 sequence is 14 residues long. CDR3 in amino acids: CASSQDIGSYGYTF. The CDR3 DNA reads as TGCGCCAGCAGCCAAGATATCGGGTCCTATGGCTACACCTTC.

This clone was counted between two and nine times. DNA for the CDR3: TGTGCCAGCAGCCCTCTTGCGGGGGACACCGGGGAGCTGTTTTTT. Its translation is CASSPLAGDTGELFF. The V and J genes are TRBV4-2 and TRBJ2-2, with 7 bases matching TRBD2. Trimming at V came to 4 bases and at J to 3 bases, leaving 5 bases not matched to a gene. The germline V gene has CDR1 LGHNA and CDR2 YNFKEQ. The CDR3 runs 15 residues.

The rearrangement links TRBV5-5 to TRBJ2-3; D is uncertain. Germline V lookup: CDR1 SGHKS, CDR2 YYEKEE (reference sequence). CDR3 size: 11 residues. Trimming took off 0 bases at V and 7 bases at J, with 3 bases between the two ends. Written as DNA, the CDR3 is TGTGCCAGCAGCTTGGACTATACGCAGTATTTT. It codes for CASSLDYTQYF. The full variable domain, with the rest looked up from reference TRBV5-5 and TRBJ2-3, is DAGVTQSPTHLIKTRGQQVTLRCSPISGHKSVSWYQQVLGQGPQFIFQYYEKEERGRGNFPDRFSARQFPNYSSELNVNALLLGDSALYLCASSLDYTQYFGPGTRLTVL.

CDR3 sequence reads: CASTRTWGQDTEAFF. The CDR3 region has the DNA TGTGCCAGCACCCGCACGTGGGGGCAGGACACTGAAGCTTTCTTT. The V and J genes are TRBV2 and TRBJ1-1, with D possibly matching TRBD1 (6 bases). Trimming left V 7 bases short and J 3 bases short, with 18 bases between. The CDR3 runs 15 residues. From germline, CDR1 is SNHLY and CDR2 FYNNEI.

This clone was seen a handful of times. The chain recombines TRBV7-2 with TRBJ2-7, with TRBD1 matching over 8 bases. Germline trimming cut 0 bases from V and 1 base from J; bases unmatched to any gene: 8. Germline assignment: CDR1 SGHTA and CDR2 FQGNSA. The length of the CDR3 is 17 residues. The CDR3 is CASSLATTGALSYEQYF. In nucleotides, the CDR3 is TGTGCCAGCAGCTTAGCCACGACAGGGGCGCTTTCCTACGAGCAGTACTTC.

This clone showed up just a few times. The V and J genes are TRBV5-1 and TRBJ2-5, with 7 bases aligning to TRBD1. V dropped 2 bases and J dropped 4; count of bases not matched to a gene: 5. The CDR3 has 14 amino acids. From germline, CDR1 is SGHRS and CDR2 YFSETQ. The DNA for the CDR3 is TGCGCCAGCAGCTTAGGGACAGAAGGAGAGACCCAGTACTTC. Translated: CASSLGTEGETQYF.

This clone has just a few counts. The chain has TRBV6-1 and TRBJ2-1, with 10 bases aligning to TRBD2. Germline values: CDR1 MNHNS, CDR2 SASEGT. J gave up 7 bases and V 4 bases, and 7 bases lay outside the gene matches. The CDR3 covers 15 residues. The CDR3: CASSVERGGFNEQFF. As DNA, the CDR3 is TGTGCCAGCAGTGTCGAGCGGGGGGGGTTTAATGAGCAGTTCTTC.

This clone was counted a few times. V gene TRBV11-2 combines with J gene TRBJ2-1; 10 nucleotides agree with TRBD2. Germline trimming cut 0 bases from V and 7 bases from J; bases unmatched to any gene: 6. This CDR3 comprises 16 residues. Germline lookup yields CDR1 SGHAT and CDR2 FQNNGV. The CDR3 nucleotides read TGTGCCAGCAGCTTAGATCGGCTAGCGGGGGTAAATGAGCAGTTCTTC. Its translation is CASSLDRLAGVNEQFF.

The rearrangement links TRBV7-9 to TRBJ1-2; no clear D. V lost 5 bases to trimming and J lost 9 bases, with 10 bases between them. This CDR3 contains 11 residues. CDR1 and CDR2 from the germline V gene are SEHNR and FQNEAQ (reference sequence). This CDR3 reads CASSGGDRYTF. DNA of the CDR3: TGTGCCAGCAGCGGCGGGGATCGCTACACCTTC.